Here is one T cell receptor (beta chain) with its context. What it recognizes is unknown. This CDR3 is 17 amino acids long. V was cut by 5 bases and J by 7 bases, with 26 bases left in between. This entry comes from a study of vaccination and CD4 T cells after COVID-19. The Oncomine TCR Beta short-read assay sequenced DNA from cultured CD4+ T cells. In TCRdb, the PCR reads were re-called with MiXCR into one record per CDR3 protein. The top ten hold 12% of the sample, which has about 20,000 distinct CDR3 sequences, around 43% seen once. The treatment: roughly 11-day PBMC culture with coronavirus spike peptide pools or control peptides (ViraFEST assay). A few million PBMCs were grown per well alongside 9 to 10 IU/ml IL-2 and about 9.3 ug/ml peptide pools.

Sequencing was done on a sample of CD4+ T cells from blood, cultured in vitro. The chain employs TRBV12-3 or TRBV12-4 and TRBJ1-2; D is possibly TRBD1 (6 bases). This TCR was recovered from a human donor who had recovered from COVID-19. Here the CDR3 reads CASSLRGQGIVVGGYTF. The CDR3 nucleotides are TGTGCCAGCAGTCTCAGGGGCCAGGGCATTGTGGTAGGTGGCTACACCTTC.